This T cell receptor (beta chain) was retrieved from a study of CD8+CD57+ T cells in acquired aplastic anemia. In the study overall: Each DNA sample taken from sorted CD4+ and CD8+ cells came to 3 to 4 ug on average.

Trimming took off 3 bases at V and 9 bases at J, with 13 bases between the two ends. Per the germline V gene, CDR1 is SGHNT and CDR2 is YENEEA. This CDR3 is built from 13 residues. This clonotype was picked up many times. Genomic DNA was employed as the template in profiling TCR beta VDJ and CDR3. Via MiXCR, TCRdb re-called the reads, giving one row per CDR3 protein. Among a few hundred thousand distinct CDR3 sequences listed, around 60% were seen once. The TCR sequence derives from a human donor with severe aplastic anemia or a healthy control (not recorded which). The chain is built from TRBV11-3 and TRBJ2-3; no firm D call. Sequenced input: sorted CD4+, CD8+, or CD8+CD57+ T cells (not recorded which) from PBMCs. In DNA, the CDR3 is TGTGCCAGCAGCTTGGGGTCCAGCCCCACGCAGTATTTT. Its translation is CASSLGSSPTQYF.